One and the same sample provided the 9 T cell receptor beta chains below, sequenced in a study of metastatic and nonmetastatic thyroid tumors. TCRdb re-called the PCR reads via MiXCR. Among approximately 4,200 clones listed, 20% to 25% were seen once. Thyroid surgery had not been preceded by any treatment in any patient. The sequenced sample consisted of tumor tissue. These receptors came from a male donor with papillary thyroid cancer or a benign thyroid nodule (not recorded which). Some clones in this sample may be carry-over from other donors' samples.

This chain joins TRBV28 and TRBJ2-7, with 9 bases fitting TRBD2. Germline V gene sequence: CDR1 MDHEN, CDR2 SYDVKM. J was trimmed by 0 bases and V by 6 bases; bases with no gene match: 6. This CDR3 region has 15 residues. The CDR3 region has the DNA TGTGCCAGCAGACCGACTAGCGGACCCTCCTACGAGCAGTACTTC. Translating gives CASRPTSGPSYEQYF.

A word on this clone: This may come from a read error, since a much larger clone is one base off. This chain uses TRBV11-2 with TRBJ2-1, with D perhaps matching TRBD1 (5 bases). CDR1 SGHAT and CDR2 FQNNGV come from the germline V gene. The CDR3 has 15 residues. The CDR3 sequence is CASSLSRGRGNEHFF. The CDR3 DNA follows: TGTGCCAGCAGCTTAAGTAGGGGAAGAGGTAATGAGCATTTCTTC.

This clone came up many times. The chain couples TRBV29-1 to TRBJ2-7; 7 nucleotides line up with TRBD2. Germline V CDR1 and CDR2: SQVTM, ANQGSEA. Losses at the gene ends were 3 bases for V and 5 bases for J; bases not matched to a gene: 4. The CDR3 consists of 12 residues. The CDR3 DNA is TGCAGCGTTGACGGCGGGAGTAACGAGCAGTACTTC. It yields the protein CSVDGGSNEQYF.

This clone was recorded many times. The chain employs TRBV20-1 and TRBJ2-7; TRBD2 matches 8 bases. From germline, CDR1 is DFQATT and CDR2 SNEGSKA (reference sequence). This CDR3 has 16 amino acids. V was pared by 1 base and J by 2 bases, with 10 bases of the junction left unmatched. Here the CDR3 reads CSARGGSGSSPYEQYF. CDR3 in DNA: TGCAGTGCTAGAGGGGGGAGCGGGAGCTCCCCCTACGAGCAGTACTTC.

In this sample, this clone turned up many times. The chain couples TRBV15 to TRBJ2-7; 10 bases agree with TRBD1. J was trimmed by 0 bases and V by 5 bases; bases with no gene match: 4. This CDR3 region has 15 residues. Looked up from germline, CDR1 is LNHNV and CDR2 is YYDKDF (reference sequence). For the CDR3, the DNA is TGTGCCACCAGCGCGGACAGGGGGAGCTCCTACGAGCAGTACTTC. This gives the protein CATSADRGSSYEQYF.

This clone has just a few counts. The J gene is TRBJ2-3, the V gene TRBV28; maybe TRBD2 (5 bases). Germline V CDR1 and CDR2: MDHEN, SYDVKM. V was trimmed by 6 bases and J by 8 bases, leaving 12 bases between them. The CDR3 loop spans 12 amino acids. For the CDR3, the DNA is TGTGCCAGCAGCCCGAGGGCGGGTACGCAGTATTTT. Translation: CASSPRAGTQYF.

V and J are TRBV6-4 and TRBJ1-5, with D maybe TRBD1 (6 bases). This CDR3 contains 12 residues. Deletions cut 5 bases from V and 6 bases from J, with 8 bases between. CDR1 and CDR2 from the germline V gene are MRHNA and SNTAGT. The CDR3 is CASSSGVQPQHF. CDR3 DNA sequence: TGTGCCAGCAGTTCAGGGGTTCAGCCCCAGCATTTT.

In this sample, this clone turned up once. The chain couples TRBV2 to TRBJ2-2; no definite D call. The CDR3 consists of 14 residues. Germline V CDR1 and CDR2: SNHLY, FYNNEI. Between the trimmed V and J ends, which lost 2 bases and 3 bases, there was a span of 7 bases. CDR3 protein: CASSESLYTGELFF. In DNA form, the CDR3 reads TGTGCCAGCAGTGAATCGCTATACACCGGGGAGCTGTTTTTT.

This clone was recorded a few times. V gene TRBV6-1 combines with J gene TRBJ2-7; 9 bases are shared with TRBD1. With V trimmed by 5 bases and J by 6 bases, 11 bases remained unmatched. Germline V gives CDR1 MNHNS, CDR2 SASEGT. The length of the CDR3 is 15 residues. Written as DNA, the CDR3 is TGTGCCAGCAGTTTTCCGGGACAGGGAGAGAGCGAGCAGTACTTC. It yields the protein CASSFPGQGESEQYF.